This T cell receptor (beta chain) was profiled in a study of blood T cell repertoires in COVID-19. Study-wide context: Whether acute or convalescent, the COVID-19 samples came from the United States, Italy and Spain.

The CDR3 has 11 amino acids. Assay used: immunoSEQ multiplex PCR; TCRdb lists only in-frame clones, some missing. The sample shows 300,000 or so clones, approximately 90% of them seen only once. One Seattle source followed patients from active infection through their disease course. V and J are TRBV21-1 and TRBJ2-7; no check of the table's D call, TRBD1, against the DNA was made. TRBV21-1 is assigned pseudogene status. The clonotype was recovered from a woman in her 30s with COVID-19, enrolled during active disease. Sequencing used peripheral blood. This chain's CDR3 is CASSKFQEQYF. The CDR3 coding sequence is TGTGCCAGCAGCAAATTTCAGGAGCAGTACTTC.